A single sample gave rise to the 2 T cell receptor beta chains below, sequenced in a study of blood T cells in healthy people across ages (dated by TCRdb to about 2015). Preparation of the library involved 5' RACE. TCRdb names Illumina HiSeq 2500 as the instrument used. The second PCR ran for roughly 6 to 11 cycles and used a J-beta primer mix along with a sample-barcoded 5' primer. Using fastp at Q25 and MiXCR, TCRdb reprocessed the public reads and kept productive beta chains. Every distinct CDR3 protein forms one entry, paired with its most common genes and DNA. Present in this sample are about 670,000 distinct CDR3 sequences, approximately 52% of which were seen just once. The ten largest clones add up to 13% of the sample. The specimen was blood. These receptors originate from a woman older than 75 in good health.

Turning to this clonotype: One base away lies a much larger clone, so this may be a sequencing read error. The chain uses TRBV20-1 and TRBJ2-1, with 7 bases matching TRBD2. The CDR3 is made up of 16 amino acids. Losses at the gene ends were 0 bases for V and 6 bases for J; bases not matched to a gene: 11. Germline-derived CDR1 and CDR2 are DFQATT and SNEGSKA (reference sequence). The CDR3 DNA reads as TGCAGTGCTAGAGATCAGAGGGAGGGGCCGTTCAATGAGCAGTTCTTC. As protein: CSARDQREGPFNEQFF.

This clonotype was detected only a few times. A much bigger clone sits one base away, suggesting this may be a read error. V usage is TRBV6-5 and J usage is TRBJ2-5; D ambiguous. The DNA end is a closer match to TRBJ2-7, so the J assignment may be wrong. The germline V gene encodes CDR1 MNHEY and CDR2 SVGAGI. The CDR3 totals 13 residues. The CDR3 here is CASSYAPSCEQYF. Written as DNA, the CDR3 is TGTGCCAGCAGTTACGCCCCTTCCTGCGAGCAGTACTTC.